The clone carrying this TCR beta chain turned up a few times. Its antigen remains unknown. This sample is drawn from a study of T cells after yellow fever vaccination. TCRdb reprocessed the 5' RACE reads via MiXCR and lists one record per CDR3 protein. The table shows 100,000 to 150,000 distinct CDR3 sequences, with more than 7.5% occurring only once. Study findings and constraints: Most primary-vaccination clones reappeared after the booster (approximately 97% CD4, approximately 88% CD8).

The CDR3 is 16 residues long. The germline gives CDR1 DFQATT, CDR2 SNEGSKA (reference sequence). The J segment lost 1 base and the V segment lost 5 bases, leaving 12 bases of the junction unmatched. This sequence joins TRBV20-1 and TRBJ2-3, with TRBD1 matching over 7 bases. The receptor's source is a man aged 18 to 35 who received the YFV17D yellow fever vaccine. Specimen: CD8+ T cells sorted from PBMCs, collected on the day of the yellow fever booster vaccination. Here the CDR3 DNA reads TGCAGTGCTGCTTTTATGAGGGGGCTGGGCACAGATACGCAGTATTTT. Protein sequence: CSAAFMRGLGTDTQYF.